These 7 T cell receptor beta chains were sequenced from one sample in a study of cytomegalovirus exposure and HLA in healthy donors. Primers for the PCR totalled 60 Vbeta and 13 Jbeta. TCRdb's table, derived via immunoSEQ multiplex PCR, lists solely in-frame clones and lacks some. Listed are 70,000 to 85,000 clones; roughly 8% falls within the top ten. The sequenced sample consisted of PBMCs. The receptors were gathered from a female donor in good health and CMV-seropositive.

This chain links TRBV7-2 with TRBJ2-7; TRBD2 agrees at 8 bases. Losses at the gene ends were 2 bases for V and 5 bases for J; bases not matched to a gene: 5. Germline CDR1 SGHTA, CDR2 FQGNSA. This CDR3 comprises 14 residues. In nucleotides, the CDR3 is TGTGCCAGCAGCTTATGGCGGGAGGTCGACGAGCAGTACTTC. It translates to CASSLWREVDEQYF.

The rearrangement joins TRBV18 to TRBJ1-4; 11 nucleotides match TRBD1. CDR1 KGHSH and CDR2 LQKENI come from the germline V gene. The trim removed 3 bases at V and 8 bases at J, leaving 8 bases unmatched. The length of the CDR3 is 16 residues. This CDR3 is CASSPRGDRGKEKLFF. The CDR3 region has the DNA TGTGCCAGCTCACCCCGTGGGGACAGGGGGAAAGAAAAACTGTTTTTT.

The chain uses TRBV5-1 and TRBJ2-3, with 8 bases lining up with TRBD1. CDR3 size: 16 residues. Unmatched junction bases numbered 8, after V lost 4 bases and J lost 1 base. Germline CDR1 is SGHRS and CDR2 is YFSETQ. CDR3 bases: TGCGCCAGCAGCCACGGGCTGGACAGGGGCACAGATACGCAGTATTTT. Its translation: CASSHGLDRGTDTQYF.

The chain couples TRBV9 to TRBJ1-4; 7 nucleotides align to TRBD1. J was trimmed by 12 bases and V by 0 bases; bases with no gene match: 5. Germline V gives CDR1 SGDLS, CDR2 YYNGEE. The CDR3 has 13 residues. As DNA, the CDR3 is TGTGCCAGCAGCGTAGTTCTGGGGACAGAACTGTTTTTT. Translated: CASSVVLGTELFF.

The chain uses TRBV29-1 and TRBJ2-1, with 9 positions matching TRBD2. V was pared by 6 bases and J by 7 bases, with 13 bases of the junction left unmatched. The CDR3 consists of 15 residues. Germline loops: CDR1 SQVTM, CDR2 ANQGSEA. This chain's CDR3 is CSVRPGTSMGNEQFF. The CDR3 bases are TGCAGCGTGCGCCCAGGGACTAGCATGGGAAATGAGCAGTTCTTC.

V usage is TRBV18 and J usage is TRBJ2-5, with D possibly matching TRBD2 (6 bases). The germline V and J ends were trimmed by 6 bases and 2 bases, with 13 bases remaining between them. Germline CDR1 KGHSH, CDR2 LQKENI. This CDR3 has 14 residues. Written as DNA, the CDR3 is TGTGCCAGCTCTCCGGGACTTCGACAAGAGACCCAGTACTTC. Amino acids: CASSPGLRQETQYF.

V is TRBV25-1 and J is TRBJ1-2, with 10 bases aligning to TRBD1. Germline V lookup: CDR1 MGHDK, CDR2 SYGVNS. Trimming at V came to 7 bases and at J to 2 bases, leaving 4 bases not matched to a gene. The CDR3 sequence is 14 residues long. In nucleotides, the CDR3 is TGTGCCAGCACGACAGGGGGCCAGAACTATGGCTACACCTTC. This encodes CASTTGGQNYGYTF.